This record covers a single T cell receptor beta chain. The data belong to a study of control samples from healthy donors and cancer patients. V dropped 7 bases and J dropped 0 bases, with 9 bases sitting between them. CDR1 SQVTM and CDR2 ANQGSEA come from the germline V gene. The CDR3 loop spans 12 amino acids. TCRdb's table, derived via immunoSEQ multiplex PCR, lists solely in-frame clones and lacks some. In the table there are tens of thousands of clones, nearly 90% of which are singletons. The sequence was obtained from a woman in her 50s in good health. Sequencing was performed on blood. The chain links TRBV29-1 to TRBJ1-1; D remains unclear. DNA for the CDR3: TGCAGCGAAAGATTCATGAACACTGAAGCTTTCTTT. Its translation: CSERFMNTEAFF.